Listed below are T cell receptor beta chains from one sample, sequenced in a study of T cells in Graves' hyperthyroidism and ophthalmopathy. TCRdb re-analysed the multiplex PCR reads in MiXCR, keeping a single row per CDR3 protein. The sample has over 300,000 distinct CDR3 sequences; roughly 14% are singletons. The sequenced material came from blood. The receptors shown here come from an older woman with Graves' hyperthyroidism. The CDR3 runs from the conserved cysteine through the conserved F or W. A D gene is named only where the DNA matches it firmly. For some rows the clone size is stated as once, few or many, or as a class when expanded; others skip it.

cdr3_nt: TGTGCCAGCAGTTCCCTGGCCCCACCGAGCAATCAGCCCCAGCATTTT
cdr3_aa: CASSSLAPPSNQPQHF
d_call: -
v_call: TRBV27
clone_size: many
j_call: TRBJ1-5

cdr3_nt: TGTGCCAGCAGTGATGACAGGGGGAATCAGCCCCAGCATTTT
cdr3_aa: CASSDDRGNQPQHF
d_call: TRBD1
v_call: TRBV2
clone_size: -
j_call: TRBJ1-5

cdr3_nt: TGTGCCAGCAGTGGCCACTCCGGGACGGAGATGTTGGATACGCAGTATTTT
cdr3_aa: CASSGHSGTEMLDTQYF
d_call: -
v_call: TRBV24-1
clone_size: many
j_call: TRBJ2-3

cdr3_nt: TGTGCCAGCAGTCTACTAGCGGAGGAGACCCAGTACTTC
cdr3_aa: CASSLLAEETQYF
d_call: TRBD2
v_call: TRBV2
clone_size: many
j_call: TRBJ2-5

cdr3_nt: TGTGCCACCAGCAGAGAGCAGACAGGGGTGGGCACAGATACGCAGTATTTT
cdr3_aa: CATSREQTGVGTDTQYF
d_call: TRBD1
v_call: TRBV15
clone_size: -
j_call: TRBJ2-3

cdr3_nt: TGTGCCAGCAGTGAAGACCTAGCGAGGAGGTACAATGAGCAGTTCTTC
cdr3_aa: CASSEDLARRYNEQFF
d_call: -
v_call: TRBV6-1
clone_size: many
j_call: TRBJ2-1

cdr3_nt: TGTGCCAGCTCACAGTTGACTACCTGGACCGGGGAGCTGTTTTTT
cdr3_aa: CASSQLTTWTGELFF
d_call: -
v_call: TRBV18
clone_size: many
j_call: TRBJ2-2

cdr3_nt: TGTGCCAGCAGAAAGGGGGGAACTGAAGCTTTCTTT
cdr3_aa: CASRKGGTEAFF
d_call: -
v_call: TRBV6-1
clone_size: -
j_call: TRBJ1-1

cdr3_nt: TGTGCCAGCAGCTCAGGCAGGGCGGCTAATGAAAAACTGTTTTTT
cdr3_aa: CASSSGRAANEKLFF
d_call: -
v_call: TRBV11-2
clone_size: many
j_call: TRBJ1-4

cdr3_nt: TGTGCCAGCAGTTTGCTGGGGGTGGGCTCCTACGAGCAGTACTTC
cdr3_aa: CASSLLGVGSYEQYF
d_call: -
v_call: TRBV6-1
clone_size: many
j_call: TRBJ2-7

cdr3_nt: TGTGCCAGCAGCTTTACTGCCAGAAACTATGGCTACACCTTC
cdr3_aa: CASSFTARNYGYTF
d_call: -
v_call: TRBV5-4
clone_size: -
j_call: TRBJ1-2

cdr3_nt: TGTGCCAGCAGTCCCCGACGTGAAGGTCAGCCCCAGCATTTT
cdr3_aa: CASSPRREGQPQHF
d_call: -
v_call: TRBV6-4
clone_size: -
j_call: TRBJ1-5

cdr3_nt: TGTGCCAGCTCACCACCTCCGGGCCCCGTCGACGAGCAGTACTTC
cdr3_aa: CASSPPPGPVDEQYF
d_call: -
v_call: TRBV18
clone_size: -
j_call: TRBJ2-7

cdr3_nt: TGTGCCACCAGTTGGGACCATAACAATGAGCAGTTCTTC
cdr3_aa: CATSWDHNNEQFF
d_call: -
v_call: TRBV24-1
clone_size: many
j_call: TRBJ2-1

cdr3_nt: TGTGCCAGCAGCGTAGTAACAGATAATTCACCCCTCCACTTT
cdr3_aa: CASSVVTDNSPLHF
d_call: -
v_call: TRBV9
clone_size: -
j_call: TRBJ1-6

cdr3_nt: TGTGCCAGCAGCTACCTTTTAGGGATGGAGCGTGGCTACACCTTC
cdr3_aa: CASSYLLGMERGYTF
d_call: -
v_call: TRBV7-2
clone_size: many
j_call: TRBJ1-2

cdr3_nt: TGCGCCAGCAGCTTAACGGGACTGAATAATTCACCCCTCCACTTT
cdr3_aa: CASSLTGLNNSPLHF
d_call: -
v_call: TRBV5-1
clone_size: -
j_call: TRBJ1-6

cdr3_nt: TGTGCTAGTGGTTTTCGGGGGGCGGGAGATACGCAGTATTTT
cdr3_aa: CASGFRGAGDTQYF
d_call: -
v_call: TRBV12-5
clone_size: many
j_call: TRBJ2-3

cdr3_nt: TGTGCCAGCTCCCCACCGGGAGTTGTAACTAATGAAAAACTGTTTTTT
cdr3_aa: CASSPPGVVTNEKLFF
d_call: -
v_call: TRBV18
clone_size: -
j_call: TRBJ1-4

cdr3_nt: TGTGCCAGCAGGGGGTACACTGAAGCTTTCTTT
cdr3_aa: CASRGYTEAFF
d_call: -
v_call: TRBV6-1
clone_size: many
j_call: TRBJ1-1

cdr3_nt: TGCGCCAGCAGCTCTGGACTTAGCACAGATACGCAGTATTTT
cdr3_aa: CASSSGLSTDTQYF
d_call: -
v_call: TRBV7-3
clone_size: many
j_call: TRBJ2-3

cdr3_nt: TGTGCCAGCAGCTTAGTCTGGAGGGGGGCCTACAATGAGCAGTTCTTC
cdr3_aa: CASSLVWRGAYNEQFF
d_call: -
v_call: TRBV11-2
clone_size: many
j_call: TRBJ2-1

cdr3_nt: TGTGCCAGCAGCCAAGATGAACCCTTGATCGGGGAGCTGTTTTTT
cdr3_aa: CASSQDEPLIGELFF
d_call: -
v_call: TRBV14
clone_size: -
j_call: TRBJ2-2

cdr3_nt: TGTGCCAGCAGCTCTGGAGGAGAGAATCAGCCCCAGCATTTT
cdr3_aa: CASSSGGENQPQHF
d_call: -
v_call: TRBV5-6
clone_size: few
j_call: TRBJ1-5

cdr3_nt: TGTGCCAGCAGCGATTACCGGGACCACGAGCAGTACTTC
cdr3_aa: CASSDYRDHEQYF
d_call: -
v_call: TRBV3-1
clone_size: many
j_call: TRBJ2-7

cdr3_nt: TGTGCCAGCAGCGTAGGAGGGAGGAATCAGCCCCAGCATTTT
cdr3_aa: CASSVGGRNQPQHF
d_call: -
v_call: TRBV9
clone_size: -
j_call: TRBJ1-5

cdr3_nt: TGTGCCAGCAGTACCGTTAGGGGGGGGTCCTACAATGAGCAGTTCTTC
cdr3_aa: CASSTVRGGSYNEQFF
d_call: -
v_call: TRBV6-2/TRBV6-3
clone_size: -
j_call: TRBJ2-1

cdr3_nt: TGTGCCAGCAGCGTACTAGGACTAGCGGGAGTGGCAGATACGCAGTATTTT
cdr3_aa: CASSVLGLAGVADTQYF
d_call: TRBD2
v_call: TRBV9
clone_size: many
j_call: TRBJ2-3

cdr3_nt: TGTGCCAGCAGTGAATCCGGGGATAATTCACCCCTCCACTTT
cdr3_aa: CASSESGDNSPLHF
d_call: -
v_call: TRBV25-1
clone_size: few
j_call: TRBJ1-6

cdr3_nt: TGTGCCAGTAGTATATACCTCGGTAATAGCAATCAGCCCCAGCATTTT
cdr3_aa: CASSIYLGNSNQPQHF
d_call: -
v_call: TRBV19
clone_size: -
j_call: TRBJ1-5

cdr3_nt: TGCAGCGTTGGTCAGTTTTACAATGAGCAGTTCTTC
cdr3_aa: CSVGQFYNEQFF
d_call: -
v_call: TRBV29-1
clone_size: many
j_call: TRBJ2-1

cdr3_nt: TGTGCCAGCAGTAGGGGGGTATATACTGAAGCTTTCTTT
cdr3_aa: CASSRGVYTEAFF
d_call: -
v_call: TRBV25-1
clone_size: few
j_call: TRBJ1-1

cdr3_nt: TGTGCCAGCAGCTTACGACAGGGGGCAAGTGGCTACACCTTC
cdr3_aa: CASSLRQGASGYTF
d_call: TRBD1
v_call: TRBV7-9
clone_size: -
j_call: TRBJ1-2

cdr3_nt: TGTGCCACCAGTGATCCCAGTAACTATGGCTACACCTTC
cdr3_aa: CATSDPSNYGYTF
d_call: -
v_call: TRBV24-1
clone_size: many
j_call: TRBJ1-2

cdr3_nt: TGTGCCAGCAGCCCTGAGCGTGGGGAGCTGTTTTTT
cdr3_aa: CASSPERGELFF
d_call: -
v_call: TRBV11-2
clone_size: many
j_call: TRBJ2-2

cdr3_nt: TGCAGTGCTAGAGATGTGGGTACCACCTATAATTCACCCCTCCACTTT
cdr3_aa: CSARDVGTTYNSPLHF
d_call: -
v_call: TRBV20-1
clone_size: few
j_call: TRBJ1-6

cdr3_nt: TGTGCCAGCAGTTCAACAAATCCGGGGCGGAATCAGCCCCAGCATTTT
cdr3_aa: CASSSTNPGRNQPQHF
d_call: -
v_call: TRBV12-3/TRBV12-4
clone_size: many
j_call: TRBJ1-5

cdr3_nt: TGCAGCGTAAGACTAGCGGGGAGCACAGATACGCAGTATTTT
cdr3_aa: CSVRLAGSTDTQYF
d_call: TRBD2
v_call: TRBV29-1
clone_size: few
j_call: TRBJ2-3

cdr3_nt: TGTGCCACCTCCCAGGGGTCAGCGTATGGCTACACCTTC
cdr3_aa: CATSQGSAYGYTF
d_call: -
v_call: TRBV27
clone_size: many
j_call: TRBJ1-2

cdr3_nt: TGCAGTGCTAGAGCCAGCTCTGGAAACACCATATATTTT
cdr3_aa: CSARASSGNTIYF
d_call: -
v_call: TRBV20-1
clone_size: many
j_call: TRBJ1-3

cdr3_nt: TGTGCCACCAGTTCAGGGGTTAGGCAGCCCCAGCATTTT
cdr3_aa: CATSSGVRQPQHF
d_call: -
v_call: TRBV24-1
clone_size: few
j_call: TRBJ1-5